Given below is one T cell receptor (beta chain) in context. Libraries were prepared by immunoSEQ multiplex PCR; TCRdb keeps only in-frame clonotypes and omits some of them. The sample has around 41,000 clones, about 88% seen once. This specimen belongs to a study of OX40 agonist ivuxolimab in advanced cancers. Germline assignment: CDR1 SEHNR and CDR2 FQNEAQ (reference sequence). CDR3 length equals 14 residues. Unmatched junction bases numbered 3, after V lost 4 bases and J lost 0 bases. The chain uses TRBV7-9 and TRBJ2-7, with 7 positions matching TRBD1. This receptor was obtained from an adult with an advanced solid tumor such as melanoma, head and neck, liver or kidney cancer. The specimen was CD4+ or CD8+ T cells sorted from blood, collected in a trial of the OX40 agonist ivuxolimab. CDR3 in amino acids: CASSWDRFSYEQYF. CDR3 bases: TGTGCCAGCAGCTGGGACAGATTCTCCTACGAGCAGTACTTC.